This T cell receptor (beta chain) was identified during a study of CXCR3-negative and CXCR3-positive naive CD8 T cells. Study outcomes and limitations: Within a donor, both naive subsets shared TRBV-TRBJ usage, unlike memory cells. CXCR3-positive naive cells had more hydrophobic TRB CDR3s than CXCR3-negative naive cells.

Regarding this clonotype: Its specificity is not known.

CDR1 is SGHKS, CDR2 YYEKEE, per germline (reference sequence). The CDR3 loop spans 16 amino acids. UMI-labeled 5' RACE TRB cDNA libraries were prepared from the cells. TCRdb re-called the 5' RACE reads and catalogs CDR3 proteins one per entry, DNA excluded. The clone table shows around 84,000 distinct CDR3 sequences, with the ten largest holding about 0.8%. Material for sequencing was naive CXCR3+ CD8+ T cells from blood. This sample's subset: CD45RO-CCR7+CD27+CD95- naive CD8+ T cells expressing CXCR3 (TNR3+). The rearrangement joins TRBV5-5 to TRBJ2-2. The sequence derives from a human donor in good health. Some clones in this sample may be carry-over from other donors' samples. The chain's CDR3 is CASSLYEIENTGELFF.